The entry below gives a single T cell receptor (beta chain) sequence along with its context. This sample is part of a study of T-cell reconstitution after alpha-beta-depleted transplantation in children. Germline values: CDR1 SGHRS, CDR2 YFSETQ. J lost 4 bases, V lost 1 base, and 3 bases had no gene match. The CDR3 is made up of 15 amino acids. Library preparation (for TCRbeta) was performed with unique molecular identifiers. MiXCR was run by TCRdb on the PCR reads, yielding one entry per CDR3 protein. The sample shows around 580,000 distinct CDR3 sequences, around 27% of them seen only once. The rearrangement joins TRBV5-1 to TRBJ1-3, with 9 positions matching TRBD1. The sequencing used PBMCs, collected before TCRalphabeta/CD19-depleted stem cell transplant. The sequence derives from a boy under three years old with Wiskott-Aldrich syndrome, due to receive a stem cell transplant. The CDR3 bases are TGCGCCAGCAGCTTGTGGACAGGGGAAGGAAACACCATATATTTT. Translation: CASSLWTGEGNTIYF. The entire variable domain, with the rest obtained from reference TRBV5-1 and TRBJ1-3, is as follows: KAGVTQTPRYLIKTRGQQVTLSCSPISGHRSVSWYQQTPGQGLQFLFEYFSETQRNKGNFPGRFSGRQFSNSRSEMNVSTLELGDSALYLCASSLWTGEGNTIYFGEGSWLTVV.